Shown below are 29 T cell receptor beta chains from a single sample sequenced in a study of monozygotic twins with inflammatory bowel disease. TCRdb re-called the 5' RACE reads; one entry per CDR3 protein, DNA not given. The listing contains tens of thousands of distinct CDR3 sequences. Specimen: blood. These receptors were taken from a human donor with ulcerative colitis or Crohn's disease, or a healthy co-twin of an affected twin (not recorded which).

The genes are TRBV5-1 and TRBJ2-1; TCRdb indicates TRBD1, and absent DNA this call remains unverified. This CDR3 is 14 amino acids long. Germline loops: CDR1 SGHRS, CDR2 YFSETQ. CDR3 amino acids: CASSLRTGDNEQFF.

Considering frequency, this clonotype is medium-sized. The CDR3 is CATSSEDSGANVLTF. This rearrangement joins TRBV15 to TRBJ2-6. The CDR3 loop spans 15 amino acids. Germline assignment: CDR1 LNHNV and CDR2 YYDKDF (reference sequence).

The chain links TRBV5-1 to TRBJ2-5; TCRdb gives TRBD2 as the D gene, but with no DNA this cannot be confirmed. The germline gives CDR1 SGHRS, CDR2 YFSETQ. The CDR3 runs to 15 residues. The CDR3 loop reads CASSIESGPQETQYF.

The chain has TRBV5-1 and TRBJ2-5; without DNA, the TCRdb call of TRBD1 cannot be checked. Germline assignment: CDR1 SGHRS and CDR2 YFSETQ. CDR3 size: 15 residues. Here the CDR3 reads CASSLPGQVSETQYF.

The gene calls are TRBV10-1 and TRBJ2-7; TCRdb calls TRBD1, which cannot be checked without DNA. The CDR3 runs 14 residues. CDR1 and CDR2 (germline): WNHNN, SYGVQD (reference sequence). The CDR3 loop is CASSENPGQYEQYF.

The gene calls are TRBV5-1 and TRBJ1-1. The germline V gene has CDR1 SGHRS and CDR2 YFSETQ. The CDR3 is made up of 12 amino acids. Here the CDR3 reads CASSSDPTEAFF.

This chain links TRBV28 with TRBJ1-2; TCRdb lists TRBD1, though no DNA is available to test this call. The germline gives CDR1 MDHEN, CDR2 SYDVKM. The CDR3 has 13 residues. CDR3 sequence: CASSSGQNYGYTF.

This rearrangement joins TRBV30 to TRBJ1-2. The CDR3 is 16 residues long. Looked up from germline, CDR1 is GTSNPN and CDR2 is SVGIG (reference sequence). The CDR3 sequence is CAGRTTVMTVRSGYTF.

The chain carries TRBV3-1 and TRBJ1-2; TCRdb selects TRBD1, and the lack of DNA leaves this call unchecked. This CDR3 is 15 amino acids long. Per the germline V gene, CDR1 is LGHDT and CDR2 is YNNKEL (reference sequence). This CDR3 reads CASSQVTGPGARYTF.

The chain links TRBV7-2 to TRBJ2-1; the D gene TCRdb calls, TRBD2, cannot be checked with no DNA. This CDR3 has 16 amino acids. CDR1 SGHTA and CDR2 FQGNSA come from the germline V gene. Here the CDR3 reads CASSSPGLAPYNEQFF.

This rearrangement joins TRBV7-2 to TRBJ2-7. CDR1 is SGHTA, CDR2 FQGNSA, per germline. This CDR3 comprises 11 residues. This CDR3 reads CASSNTYEQYF.

The chain joins TRBV9 to TRBJ2-3. The CDR3 covers 15 residues. CDR1 and CDR2 from the germline V gene are SGDLS and YYNGEE. Here the CDR3 reads CASSLHLSKADTQYF. The whole variable domain, filled in from reference TRBV9 and TRBJ2-3, reads DSGVTQTPKHLITATGQRVTLRCSPRSGDLSVYWYQQSLDQGLQFLIQYYNGEERAKGNILERFSAQQFPDLHSELNLSSLELGDSALYFCASSLHLSKADTQYFGPGTRLTVL.

This chain connects TRBV12-3 or TRBV12-4 to TRBJ1-5; TCRdb proposes TRBD1, but this gene call is untestable without DNA. This CDR3 contains 16 residues. CDR3 in amino acids: CASSLSGAGGNQPQHF.

The chain has TRBV20-1 and TRBJ2-3; TCRdb reports TRBD2, a call that lacks DNA to check it against. The CDR3 is 15 amino acids. Germline-derived CDR1 and CDR2 are DFQATT and SNEGSKA (reference sequence). This CDR3 is CSARYVASRTDTQYF.

This chain joins TRBV6-1 and TRBJ1-5; with no DNA, the TCRdb D assignment of TRBD1 cannot be verified. Germline assignment: CDR1 MNHNS and CDR2 SASEGT. This CDR3 region has 16 residues. CDR3 region: CASSETGGAPLKPQHF.

J is TRBJ2-5 and V is TRBV11-2; checking the TCRdb D call of TRBD2 is not possible without DNA. CDR1 SGHAT and CDR2 FQNNGV come from the germline V gene. There are 19 residues in the CDR3. CDR3 loop: CASSLVPGLAGGAQETQYF.

The CDR3 reads CASSLAGQNYEQYF. The rearrangement links TRBV5-1 to TRBJ2-7; TCRdb's assignment of TRBD1 cannot be checked, as there is no DNA. CDR3 length: 14 residues. Per the germline V gene, CDR1 is SGHRS and CDR2 is YFSETQ. Using reference TRBV5-1 and TRBJ2-7 for the parts outside the CDR3, the full variable domain is KAGVTQTPRYLIKTRGQQVTLSCSPISGHRSVSWYQQTPGQGLQFLFEYFSETQRNKGNFPGRFSGRQFSNSRSEMNVSTLELGDSALYLCASSLAGQNYEQYFGPGTRLTVT.

The chain carries TRBV12-3 or TRBV12-4 and TRBJ1-2; with no DNA, the TCRdb D assignment of TRBD1 cannot be verified. CDR3 length: 16 amino acids. This chain's CDR3 is CASSLGPGGGGYGYTF.

The chain recombines TRBV5-1 with TRBJ2-1. This CDR3 is 15 amino acids long. Germline V CDR1 and CDR2: SGHRS, YFSETQ. CDR3 sequence: CASSLVGRAYNEQFF.

This chain connects TRBV7-9 to TRBJ1-1. The CDR3 runs to 13 residues. CDR1 and CDR2 (germline): SEHNR, FQNEAQ (reference sequence). This chain's CDR3 is CASSNRPSTEAFF.

The rearrangement links TRBV6-2 or TRBV6-3 to TRBJ1-1. The germline CDR1 and CDR2 sequences are MNHEY and SVGEGT. This CDR3 region has 16 residues. CDR3 region: CASSYAGQGGNTEAFF.

The chain links TRBV28 to TRBJ2-2; the TRBD1 assignment by TCRdb is unverifiable without DNA. Germline CDR1 MDHEN, CDR2 SYDVKM. The CDR3 runs 17 residues. CDR3 in amino acids: CASVGSIGAGNTGELFF. Looking up the rest from reference TRBV28 and TRBJ2-2 gives the full variable domain: DVKVTQSSRYLVKRTGEKVFLECVQDMDHENMFWYRQDPGLGLRLIYFSYDVKMKEKGDIPEGYSVSREKKERFSLILESASTNQTSMYLCASVGSIGAGNTGELFFGEGSRLTVL.

The genes are TRBV4-1 and TRBJ2-2; the TRBD1 assignment by TCRdb is unverifiable without DNA. This CDR3 comprises 16 residues. CDR1 MGHRA and CDR2 YSYEKL come from the germline V gene. CDR3: CASSQREWGGTGELFF.

The V and J genes are TRBV20-1 and TRBJ2-2; the D call of TRBD1 rests on TCRdb alone, since no DNA is present to check it. Per the germline V gene, CDR1 is DFQATT and CDR2 is SNEGSKA (reference sequence). This CDR3 has 15 residues. CDR3 loop: CSAREGTTATGELFF.

The chain uses TRBV5-6 and TRBJ2-1. This CDR3 is built from 17 residues. Looked up from germline, CDR1 is SGHDT and CDR2 is YYEEEE. The CDR3 here is CASSHSLHISSYNEQFF.

The chain has TRBV6-2 or TRBV6-3 and TRBJ2-1; the TCRdb call, TRBD2, lacks DNA for checking. The CDR3 contains 14 residues. Germline V gene sequence: CDR1 MNHEY, CDR2 SVGEGT. CDR3 in amino acids: CASSYSAASNEQFF.

This clonotype is identified as medium-sized from frequency. The chain is built from TRBV7-2 and TRBJ1-5; TCRdb lists TRBD1, though no DNA is available to test this call. Germline V CDR1 and CDR2: SGHTA, FQGNSA. CDR3 size: 15 residues. The CDR3 here is CASSSKGDGNQPQHF.

The chain uses TRBV6-5 and TRBJ2-2; TCRdb's D call of TRBD2 is untestable without DNA. CDR1 MNHEY and CDR2 SVGAGI come from the germline V gene. The CDR3 spans 18 residues. The CDR3 loop is CASSYSQVRGRGSGELFF.

The rearrangement links TRBV9 to TRBJ2-2; TCRdb proposes TRBD1, but this gene call is untestable without DNA. The V gene's germline CDR1 is SGDLS and CDR2 YYNGEE. This CDR3 comprises 14 residues. The CDR3 sequence: CASDPGYSTGELFF.